These T cell receptor beta chains were read from a single sample in a study of T cell repertoires in cytomegalovirus infection. MiXCR, applied by TCRdb to the reads, yields one record per CDR3 protein. Of 200,000 to 300,000 distinct CDR3 sequences in the sample, about 12% were seen once. The sample was PBMCs. The receptors stem from a human donor in good health (CMV status not recorded). Some clones in this sample may be carry-over from other donors' samples. Both conserved end residues are part of each CDR3.

cdr3_aa v_call
CASSLGIGNEQFF TRBV28
CASNRLRVNTEAFF TRBV6-1
CASSPPGRGATNEKLFF TRBV7-2
CASSWGAGENTEAFF TRBV7-2
CASSLNNPDTQYF TRBV7-2
CASNRIAGTSTGETQYF TRBV7-2
CASSSRRTGLTEAFF TRBV7-9
CASSLAGAGQPQHF TRBV7-2
CASGGGSGTQYF TRBV6-2/TRBV6-3
CASKGSGLTYNEQFF TRBV19
CASSLGQGAWETQYF TRBV7-2
CASSELQGVGETQYF TRBV2
CASSVGTDTQYF TRBV11-3
CASSLETWGGSTDTQYF TRBV12-3/TRBV12-4
CASSLGPGTGKSPLHF TRBV7-2
CASSQDLSSYEQYF TRBV4-2
CSATRDNSGNTIYF TRBV20-1
CASSLASEAYNEQFF TRBV11-2